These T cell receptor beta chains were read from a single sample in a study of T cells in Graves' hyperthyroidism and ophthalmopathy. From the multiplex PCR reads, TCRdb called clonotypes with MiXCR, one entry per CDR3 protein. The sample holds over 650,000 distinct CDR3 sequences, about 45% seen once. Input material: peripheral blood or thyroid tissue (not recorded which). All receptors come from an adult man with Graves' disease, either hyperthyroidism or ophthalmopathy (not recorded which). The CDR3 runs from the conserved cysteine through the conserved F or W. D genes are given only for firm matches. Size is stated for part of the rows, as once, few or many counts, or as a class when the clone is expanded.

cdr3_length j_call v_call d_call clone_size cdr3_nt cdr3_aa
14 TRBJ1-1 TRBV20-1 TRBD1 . TGCAGTGCTAGAGACTCAGGGGGGTTAACTGAAGCTTTCTTT CSARDSGGLTEAFF
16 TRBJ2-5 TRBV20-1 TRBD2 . TGCAGTGCCAGACCCCCTGGGGTAGCGGGAGTTGAGACCCAGTACTTC CSARPPGVAGVETQYF
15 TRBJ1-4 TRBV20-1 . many TGCAGTGCTACACAGGACAGTGCAACTAATGAAAAACTGTTTTTT CSATQDSATNEKLFF
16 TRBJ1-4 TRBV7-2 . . TGTGCCAGCACCAGCCAAAGGGAGGCAACTAATGAAAAACTGTTTTTT CASTSQREATNEKLFF
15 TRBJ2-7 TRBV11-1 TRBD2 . TGTGCCAGCAGGGGGACTAGCGGGGGGGCTCGGGAGCAGTACTTC CASRGTSGGAREQYF
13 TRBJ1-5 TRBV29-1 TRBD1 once TGCAGCGTTAGGACAGGGCCTGATCAGCCCCAGCATTTT CSVRTGPDQPQHF
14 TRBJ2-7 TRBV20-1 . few TGCAGTGCCAGTCTAGCGACGGGATCCTACGAGCAGTACTTC CSASLATGSYEQYF
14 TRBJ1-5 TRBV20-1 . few TGCAGTACAAGAGTTCGAGATAGCAATCAGCCCCAGCATTTT CSTRVRDSNQPQHF
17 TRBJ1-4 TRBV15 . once TGTGCCAGCAGCAGTGAGAAGGGGTCTGCAACTAATGAAAAACTGTTTTTT CASSSEKGSATNEKLFF
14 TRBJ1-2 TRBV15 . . TGTGCCACCAGCAGAGATATCCAGGGCGACGGCTACACCTTC CATSRDIQGDGYTF
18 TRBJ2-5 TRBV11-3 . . TGTGCCAGCAGCTACCCAAAGCGAACTACGGGGGTGGCAGAGACCCAGTACTTC CASSYPKRTTGVAETQYF
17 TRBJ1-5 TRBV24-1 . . TGTGCCACCAGTGATTCCCGGGGGACCCCTTTCAATCAGTCCCAGCATTTT CATSDSRGTPFNQSQHF
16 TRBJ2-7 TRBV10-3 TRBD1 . TGTGCCATTTTAAGAGAAGGGGGCAGGGACTCCTACGAGCAGTACTTC CAILREGGRDSYEQYF
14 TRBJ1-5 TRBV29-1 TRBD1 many TGCAGCGTTGGGGGACAGGGACCTGATCAGCCCCAGCATTTT CSVGGQGPDQPQHF
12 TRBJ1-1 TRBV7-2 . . TGTGCCAGCAGCTTCTTTAACACTGAAGCTTTCTTT CASSFFNTEAFF
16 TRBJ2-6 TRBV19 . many TGTGCCACGCGACAGGACCACGACTCTGGGGCCAACGTCCTGACTTTC CATRQDHDSGANVLTF
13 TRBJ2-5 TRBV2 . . TGTGCCAGCACCAGGGGGGGGATGGCGACCCAGTACTTC CASTRGGMATQYF
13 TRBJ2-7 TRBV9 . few TGTGCCAGCGGACCCGCTAAGTCCTACGAGCAGTACTTC CASGPAKSYEQYF
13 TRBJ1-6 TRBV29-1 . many TGCAGTGTCCGGGAGGGGTCCAATTCACCCCTCCACTTT CSVREGSNSPLHF
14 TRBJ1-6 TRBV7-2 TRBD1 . TGTGCCAGCAGCCCGGGACAGGGTGAATCACCCCTCCACTTT CASSPGQGESPLHF
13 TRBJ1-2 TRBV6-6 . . TGTGCCAGCAGTGTCGGAAAACGGGATGGCTACACCTTC CASSVGKRDGYTF
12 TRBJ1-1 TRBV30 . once TGTGCCTGGAGTGTAACCGCTGGGGGCGCTTTCTTT CAWSVTAGGAFF
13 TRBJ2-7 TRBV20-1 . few TGCAGTGCTCATAGGGTAGATACCTACGAGCAGTACTTC CSAHRVDTYEQYF
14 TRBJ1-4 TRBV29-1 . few TGCAGCGCTCCGGCGGAGGACAGCGGTGAAAAACTGTTTTTT CSAPAEDSGEKLFF
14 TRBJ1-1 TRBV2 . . TGTGCCAGCAGGGAAGTCAGCCAGAACACTGAAGCTTTCTTT CASREVSQNTEAFF
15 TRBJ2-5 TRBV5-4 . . TGTGCCAGCAGCCAATCCACAGGGTTGGGGGAGACCCAGTACTTC CASSQSTGLGETQYF
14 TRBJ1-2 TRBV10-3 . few TGTGCCAGCAGTTACGATACAGGGAACTATGGCTACACCTTC CASSYDTGNYGYTF
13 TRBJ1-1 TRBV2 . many TGTGCCAGCCCAGGGGCAGTGAACACTGAAGCTTTCTTT CASPGAVNTEAFF
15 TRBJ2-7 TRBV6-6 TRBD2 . TGTGCCAGCAGTTACTCAGCGGGGGGATCCCACGAGCAGTACTTC CASSYSAGGSHEQYF
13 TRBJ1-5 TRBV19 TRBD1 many TGTGCCAGTAGGGACAGGGGAAATCAGCCCCAGCATTTT CASRDRGNQPQHF
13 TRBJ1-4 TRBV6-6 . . TGTGCCAGCAGTTACGGGTTAGGGGAAAAATTGTTTTTT CASSYGLGEKLFF
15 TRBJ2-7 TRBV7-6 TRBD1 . TGTGCCAGCAGCTACGGGACAGGAGGCGCCTACGAGCAGTACTTC CASSYGTGGAYEQYF
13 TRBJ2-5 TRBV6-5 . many TGTGCCAGCAGTGCGGGGCTCCAAGAGACCCAGTACTTC CASSAGLQETQYF
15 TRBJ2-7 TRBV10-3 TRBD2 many TGTGCCATCGCAAACCCTACTAGCGGGAAGGACGAGCAGTACTTC CAIANPTSGKDEQYF
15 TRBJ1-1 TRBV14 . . TGTGCCAGCAGCCAAGAATCTAGTCGGGGGGCTGAAGCTTTCTTT CASSQESSRGAEAFF
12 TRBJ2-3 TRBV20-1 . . TGCAGTGCTAGTCGGGGGATCGGCACGCAGTATTTT CSASRGIGTQYF